The 25 T cell receptor beta chains presented below share a single source sample, sequenced in a study of T cell responses to AZD1222 COVID-19 vaccine. Data came from immunoSEQ multiplex PCR; TCRdb stores just in-frame clones and leaves some out. The table records 90,000 to 150,000 clones, more than 80% of them present only once. This material consisted of peripheral blood, taken on day 0 of AZD1222 vaccination. The receptor set was obtained from an adult in good health.

CDR3 protein: CASSLEVTGELFF. CDR3 coding DNA: TGTGCCAGCAGTTTAGAGGTGACCGGGGAGCTGTTTTTT. The chain combines TRBV12-3 or TRBV12-4 with TRBJ2-2, with D unresolved. This CDR3 has 13 amino acids. Trimming removed 1 base at V and 5 bases at J, with 5 bases between.

V usage is TRBV5-6 and J usage is TRBJ1-2; 9 bases agree with TRBD1. The CDR3 extends over 17 amino acids. Trimming took 2 bases from V and 4 from J; bases not matched to a gene: 12. From germline, CDR1 is SGHDT and CDR2 YYEEEE. The DNA for the CDR3 is TGTGCCAGCAGCTTACAGAGGACAGGGGACCCTTTCTATGGCTACACCTTC. Its translation: CASSLQRTGDPFYGYTF. Based on the CDR3 plus reference TRBV5-6 and TRBJ1-2, the full variable domain is DAGVTQSPTHLIKTRGQQVTLRCSPKSGHDTVSWYQQALGQGPQFIFQYYEEEERQRGNFPDRFSGHQFPNYSSELNVNALLLGDSALYLCASSLQRTGDPFYGYTFGSGTRLTVV.

The chain joins TRBV5-8 to TRBJ2-6, with 7 bases aligning to TRBD2. The V and J ends lost 4 bases and 3 bases, in that order; junction bases with no gene match: 7. This CDR3 is built from 16 residues. Germline V gene sequence: CDR1 SGHTS, CDR2 YDEGEE. The CDR3 region has the DNA TGTGCCAGCAGCCCCGGGACTAATCGTGGGGCCAACGTCCTGACTTTC. As protein: CASSPGTNRGANVLTF.

The CDR3 DNA is TGCGCCAGCAGCCAAGATTTGGGGACAGGAGCCTACGAGCAGTACTTC. This codes for CASSQDLGTGAYEQYF. The chain is built from TRBV4-1 and TRBJ2-7; 8 positions agree with TRBD1. From germline, CDR1 is MGHRA and CDR2 YSYEKL. V lost 0 bases, J lost 2 bases, and 6 bases stayed unmatched. The CDR3 is 16 amino acids.

The chain carries TRBV28 and TRBJ2-1; 8 bases are shared with TRBD1. The CDR3 is made up of 15 amino acids. After removal of 7 bases from V and 1 base from J, the junction contained 6 bases not matched to a gene. Germline loops: CDR1 MDHEN, CDR2 SYDVKM. The CDR3 region has the DNA TGTGCCAGCATCCAATGGACAGGGTCCTACAATGAGCAGTTCTTC. It encodes CASIQWTGSYNEQFF.

V is TRBV24-1 and J is TRBJ2-2, with D perhaps TRBD1 (5 bases). Per germline, CDR1 KGHDR and CDR2 SFDVKD. V lost 3 bases and J 7 bases, leaving 17 bases between the germline ends. The CDR3 is 16 amino acids. The CDR3: CATSDTPGWGNGELFF. The CDR3 DNA sequence: TGTGCCACCAGTGATACCCCAGGGTGGGGAAACGGGGAGCTGTTTTTT.

V and J are TRBV7-6 and TRBJ2-6; a possible D gene is TRBD1 (6 bases). V was trimmed by 5 bases and J by 1 base, leaving 15 bases between them. This CDR3 has 17 residues. CDR1 is SGHVS and CDR2 is FNYEAQ in the germline V gene. For the CDR3, the DNA is TGTGCCAGCAGCCCCCGGGACATTCGTTCTGGGGCCAACGTCCTGACTTTC. Translation gives CASSPRDIRSGANVLTF.

The V call is TRBV3-1 (or the pseudogene TRBV3-2), the J call TRBJ2-2; 7 positions agree with TRBD1. Germline V lookup: CDR1 LGHDT, CDR2 YNNKEL (reference sequence). The CDR3 contains 15 residues. With 5 bases clipped from V and 6 bases from J, the junction kept 9 bases outside the gene matches. CDR3 loop: CASSALTGAPGELFF. The CDR3 DNA is TGTGCCAGCAGCGCACTTACAGGGGCCCCCGGGGAGCTGTTTTTT.

CDR3 region: CASSDNSGRVYEQFF. For the CDR3, the DNA is TGTGCCAGCAGCGACAATAGCGGGAGGGTCTATGAGCAGTTCTTC. The rearrangement links TRBV11-2 to TRBJ2-1, with 11 bases aligning to TRBD2. V dropped 5 bases and J dropped 8; count of bases not matched to a gene: 8. Germline CDR1 SGHAT, CDR2 FQNNGV. This CDR3 spans 15 amino acids. The full variable domain, completed using reference TRBV11-2 and TRBJ2-1, is EAGVAQSPRYKIIEKRQSVAFWCNPISGHATLYWYQQILGQGPKLLIQFQNNGVVDDSQLPKDRFSAERLKGVDSTLKIQPAKLEDSAVYLCASSDNSGRVYEQFFGPGTRLTVL.

The rearrangement joins TRBV4-1 to TRBJ2-5, with 9 bases lining up with TRBD1. Looked up from germline, CDR1 is MGHRA and CDR2 is YSYEKL. This CDR3 comprises 15 residues. Losses at the gene ends were 1 base for V and 5 bases for J; bases not matched to a gene: 5. CDR3 protein: CASSQGGTGHETQYF. In DNA form, the CDR3 reads TGCGCCAGCAGCCAAGGGGGGACAGGGCACGAGACCCAGTACTTC.

J is TRBJ1-2 and V is TRBV2; D gene ambiguous. This CDR3 comprises 13 residues. Trimming shortened V by 1 base and J by 5 bases, and 8 bases separated the two germline ends. Germline CDR1 is SNHLY and CDR2 is FYNNEI. The CDR3 DNA reads TGTGCCAGCAGTGAAGAAGGCCCTTATGGCTACACCTTC. It yields the protein CASSEEGPYGYTF.

The genes are TRBV7-3 and TRBJ2-3; possible D gene TRBD1, 5 bases. Trimming pared 1 base from V and 9 bases from J, leaving 14 bases between. Germline values: CDR1 SGHTA, CDR2 FQGTGA. The CDR3 length is 14 residues. CDR3 sequence (DNA): TGTGCCAGCAGCTTAAACAGGCCCCAAGGGACGCAGTATTTT. Amino acids: CASSLNRPQGTQYF. The variable domain in full, completed from reference TRBV7-3 and TRBJ2-3, reads GAGVSQTPSNKVTEKGKYVELRCDPISGHTALYWYRQSLGQGPEFLIYFQGTGAADDSGLPNDRFFAVRPEGSVSTLKIQRTERGDSAVYLCASSLNRPQGTQYFGPGTRLTVL.

The chain employs TRBV18 and TRBJ2-1, with D uncertain. The CDR3 length is 19 residues. Germline lookup yields CDR1 KGHSH and CDR2 LQKENI. V was pared by 6 bases and J by 1 base, with 25 bases between. The chain's CDR3 is CASSPRVTSLEGSYNEQFF. The CDR3 region has the DNA TGTGCCAGCTCTCCTAGGGTGACATCCTTGGAAGGGTCCTACAATGAGCAGTTCTTC.

The chain joins TRBV6-5 to TRBJ2-2; possible D gene TRBD1, 6 bases. The CDR3 consists of 14 residues. Germline CDR1 and CDR2: MNHEY and SVGAGI. V shed 6 bases and J shed 4 bases, with 12 bases lying between them. CDR3 sequence reads: CASRPGVVTGELFF. The CDR3, as DNA: TGTGCCAGCAGACCAGGGGTAGTCACCGGGGAGCTGTTTTTT.

The chain couples TRBV30 to TRBJ1-1; 7 nucleotides match TRBD1. The CDR3 length is 17 residues. The V gene end was trimmed by 0 bases and the J gene end by 1 base; junction bases not matched to a gene: 11. Germline CDR1 is GTSNPN and CDR2 is SVGIG (reference sequence). CDR3 DNA: TGTGCCTGGAGTGTACCCAACTTGGGACAGACGAACACTGAAGCTTTCTTT. This gives the protein CAWSVPNLGQTNTEAFF.

This clone was observed a single time. The CDR3 nucleotides are TGTGCCAGCTCACCATCGCGACAGGGGAACAATCAGCCCCAGCATTTT. Translating gives CASSPSRQGNNQPQHF. The V and J genes are TRBV18 and TRBJ1-5, with 8 bases lining up with TRBD1. J lost 3 bases, V lost 2 bases, and 6 bases had no gene match. Germline V gene lookup returns CDR1 KGHSH and CDR2 LQKENI. The CDR3 is made up of 16 amino acids.

This sequence joins TRBV27 and TRBJ1-5; TRBD1 is a possible D gene (6 bases). Germline values: CDR1 MNHEY, CDR2 SMNVEV (reference sequence). Trimming stripped 6 bases from V and 7 bases from J, with 13 bases between. The CDR3 is 13 residues long. The CDR3 loop is CASREGTSQPQHF. The CDR3 nucleotides are TGTGCCAGCAGGGAAGGGACATCGCAGCCCCAGCATTTT.

The rearrangement links TRBV4-2 to TRBJ2-7, with D perhaps matching TRBD2 (5 bases). CDR3 size: 14 residues. V dropped 3 bases and J dropped 3 bases, with 12 bases sitting between them. From germline, CDR1 is LGHNA and CDR2 YNFKEQ. Here the CDR3 reads CASSQAAGSYEQYF. The CDR3 region has the DNA TGTGCCAGCAGCCAGGCTGCGGGCAGCTACGAGCAGTACTTC.

The chain has TRBV28 and TRBJ1-2; D unresolved. This CDR3 comprises 12 residues. CDR1 is MDHEN, CDR2 SYDVKM, per germline. With 10 bases removed from V and 2 bases from J, the gap between germline ends came to 11 bases. The CDR3 nucleotides are TGTGCCACCACCGGGGTCAACTATGGCTACACCTTC. Its translation: CATTGVNYGYTF.

The chain recombines TRBV9 with TRBJ1-1; weak D call: TRBD1 (5 bases). Trimming removed 3 bases at V and 4 bases at J, with 13 bases between. Per the germline V gene, CDR1 is SGDLS and CDR2 is YYNGEE. CDR3 size: 14 residues. The CDR3 spells CASSDDGGTTEAFF. CDR3 bases: TGTGCCAGCAGCGATGACGGGGGGACCACTGAAGCTTTCTTT.

The chain has TRBV3-1 (or the pseudogene TRBV3-2) and TRBJ2-1; possible D gene TRBD1, 5 bases. CDR1 and CDR2 from the germline V gene are LGHDT and YNNKEL (reference sequence). The CDR3 totals 16 residues. V was pared by 4 bases and J by 2 bases, with 15 bases between. CDR3 sequence (DNA): TGTGCCAGCAGCCCCCGACAGAGCAGCGCCTACAATGAGCAGTTCTTC. Translated, it gives CASSPRQSSAYNEQFF.

V and J are TRBV19 and TRBJ2-7; unclear D gene. This CDR3 has 14 residues. CDR1 and CDR2 from the germline V gene are LNHDA and SQIVND (reference sequence). Trimming took 3 bases from V and 3 from J, leaving 12 bases between them. The CDR3 sequence is CASSIVGLVYEQYF. In DNA form, the CDR3 reads TGTGCCAGTAGTATTGTCGGCCTAGTCTACGAGCAGTACTTC.

The V gene is TRBV5-1, the J gene TRBJ2-3, with 10 bases that match TRBD2. Germline V gene sequence: CDR1 SGHRS, CDR2 YFSETQ. The length of the CDR3 is 16 residues. The trim removed 0 bases at V and 5 bases at J, leaving 6 bases unmatched. For the CDR3, the DNA is TGCGCCAGCAGCTTGGAAGGTCTAGCGGGAGTAGATACGCAGTATTTT. Protein: CASSLEGLAGVDTQYF.

The chain combines TRBV6-1 with TRBJ1-6, with D maybe TRBD1 (5 bases). Germline V gene data show CDR1 as MNHNS and CDR2 as SASEGT. This CDR3 is 16 amino acids long. Trimming took off 2 bases at V and 7 bases at J, with 15 bases between the two ends. The CDR3 coding sequence is TGTGCCAGCAGTGAACTAGGGGCACAAGGGAATTCACCCCTCCACTTT. Amino acid sequence: CASSELGAQGNSPLHF.

This clone is a singleton in its sample. The V and J genes are TRBV5-1 and TRBJ2-1, with 8 nucleotides matching TRBD2. V gave up 2 bases and J gave up 4 bases; unmatched junction bases: 11. Germline V lookup: CDR1 SGHRS, CDR2 YFSETQ. This CDR3 has 17 residues. The CDR3 DNA follows: TGCGCCAGCAGCTTACTGGTTGGACTAGCTAGATACAATGAGCAGTTCTTC. It encodes CASSLLVGLARYNEQFF.